The 32 T cell receptor beta chains below come from one sample, sequenced in a study of T cells after yellow fever vaccination (dated by TCRdb to between 2018 and 2021). Interpreted using the paper, the treatment or condition label stands for: live attenuated yellow fever vaccine strain. The library was made by 5' RACE. Instrument on record: Illumina HiSeq 2500. TCRdb reran the public reads through fastp at Q25 and MiXCR, keeping productive beta chains. Under each unique CDR3 protein, matching rows form one entry showing the most common genes and DNA. The sample records approximately 85,000 distinct CDR3 sequences, approximately 12% of which are singletons. Of the sample, around 23% is held by the ten largest clones. The starting material was CD8+ T cells not binding an NS4B(214-222) dextramer, sorted from PBMCs, obtained 20 to 25 days after the first yellow fever vaccination. This specimen's cell subset or site label, per the study, means: NS4B epitope dextramer-negative CD8 T cells. These receptors came from a man younger than 35 who received the YFV17D yellow fever vaccine.

V gene TRBV28 combines with J gene TRBJ2-3, with 7 bases fitting TRBD2. CDR1 and CDR2 (germline): MDHEN, SYDVKM. Trimming removed 6 bases from V and 7 bases from J; junction bases left unmatched: 16. The CDR3 length is 16 residues. DNA of the CDR3: TGTGCCAGCAGACCCGAACTCAGCGGGGTTCTAAATACGCAGTATTTT. It encodes CASRPELSGVLNTQYF.

The chain carries TRBV7-2 and TRBJ2-5; TRBD1 agrees at 8 bases. With 2 bases clipped from V and 5 bases from J, the junction kept 7 bases outside the gene matches. Germline V lookup: CDR1 SGHTA, CDR2 FQGNSA. This CDR3 is 15 amino acids long. In nucleotides, the CDR3 is TGTGCCAGCAGCTTACCTCAGGGGGCGTGGGAGACCCAGTACTTC. This sequence encodes CASSLPQGAWETQYF.

This clonotype was detected a few times. The chain combines TRBV27 with TRBJ2-7, with D unresolved. The germline V and J ends were trimmed by 3 bases and 4 bases, with 10 bases remaining between them. The CDR3 is 13 amino acids. The germline V gene encodes CDR1 MNHEY and CDR2 SMNVEV (reference sequence). The CDR3 bases are TGTGCCAGCAGTTTTCTAGGATCTTACGAGCAGTACGTC. It specifies CASSFLGSYEQYV.

This clonotype has at least ten counts. The chain has TRBV29-1 and TRBJ1-1, with D possibly TRBD1 on 6 matching bases. The germline gives CDR1 SQVTM, CDR2 ANQGSEA. The CDR3 runs to 12 residues. The V gene lost 4 bases and the J gene lost 4 bases, with 10 bases spanning the gap. The CDR3 loop reads CSVGRGGTEAFF. The CDR3, as DNA: TGCAGCGTTGGAAGGGGGGGCACTGAAGCTTTCTTT.

The V gene is TRBV27, the J gene TRBJ2-1; 8 nucleotides agree with TRBD2. CDR3 length: 13 amino acids. Germline lookup yields CDR1 MNHEY and CDR2 SMNVEV (reference sequence). The junction had 11 bases not matched to a gene; V was cut back by 7 bases and J by 12 bases. CDR3 in DNA: TGTGCCAGCACCGGCGGGGGGCCCCGGGGGCAGTTCTTC. Translating it yields CASTGGGPRGQFF.

This chain uses TRBV4-3 with TRBJ2-1; no reliable D call. Looked up from germline, CDR1 is LGHNA and CDR2 is YSLEER. V dropped 5 bases and J dropped 0 bases, with 11 bases sitting between them. This CDR3 has 15 residues. The CDR3 reads CASSATVLSYNEQFF. The CDR3 coding sequence is TGCGCCAGCAGCGCGACCGTTCTCTCCTACAATGAGCAGTTCTTC.

J is TRBJ1-1 and V is TRBV3-1; D possibly corresponds to TRBD1 (5 bases). The germline V and J ends were trimmed by 0 bases and 9 bases, with 11 bases remaining between them. Germline loops: CDR1 LGHDT, CDR2 YNNKEL (reference sequence). The CDR3 covers 13 residues. The CDR3: CASSQDVGGKAFF. CDR3 sequence (DNA): TGTGCCAGCAGCCAAGATGTGGGGGGAAAAGCTTTCTTT.

This clonotype was detected only a few times. The genes are TRBV15 and TRBJ2-7; D possibly corresponds to TRBD1 (6 bases). The CDR3 totals 12 residues. Germline V gene sequence: CDR1 LNHNV, CDR2 YYDKDF (reference sequence). V was cut by 5 bases and J by 4 bases, with 9 bases left in between. CDR3: CATSGQSYEQYF. In nucleotides, the CDR3 is TGTGCCACCAGCGGACAGAGTTACGAGCAGTACTTC. The complete variable domain, with remaining parts taken from reference TRBV15 and TRBJ2-7, reads DAMVIQNPRYQVTQFGKPVTLSCSQTLNHNVMYWYQQKSSQAPKLLFHYYDKDFNNEADTPDNFQSRRPNTSFCFLDIRSPGLGDTAMYLCATSGQSYEQYFGPGTRLTVT.

This clonotype has only a few counts. V usage is TRBV3-1 and J usage is TRBJ2-7; D uncertain. The germline CDR1 and CDR2 sequences are LGHDT and YNNKEL (reference sequence). The CDR3 length is 16 residues. V dropped 4 bases and J dropped 4 bases, with 20 bases sitting between them. The CDR3 reads CASSPHPATTSYEQYF. In DNA, the CDR3 is TGTGCCAGCAGCCCCCACCCCGCGACGACTTCGTACGAGCAGTACTTC.

This sequence joins TRBV7-2 and TRBJ2-5, with 7 bases lining up with TRBD2. This CDR3 contains 15 residues. The V segment lost 1 base and the J segment 1 base; nucleotides outside the gene matches: 3. Germline V gene data show CDR1 as SGHTA and CDR2 as FQGNSA. CDR3 loop: CASSLVGGSQETQYF. CDR3 bases: TGTGCCAGCAGCTTAGTCGGGGGGTCCCAAGAGACCCAGTACTTC.

This clonotype was counted at least ten times. This chain links TRBV27 with TRBJ2-1; TRBD2 matches 7 bases. Germline trimming cut 4 bases from V and 3 bases from J; bases unmatched to any gene: 9. The CDR3 runs 16 residues. The germline V gene encodes CDR1 MNHEY and CDR2 SMNVEV (reference sequence). The CDR3 DNA is TGTGCCAGCAGTTCCCTTGGGAGGGTGGGCTACAATGAGCAGTTCTTC. Protein: CASSSLGRVGYNEQFF.

This chain links TRBV11-2 with TRBJ2-5, with a tentative D call TRBD2 (6 bases). This CDR3 contains 13 residues. Trimming cost V 1 base and J 5 bases, with 8 bases left between them. Germline CDR1 is SGHAT and CDR2 is FQNNGV. CDR3 DNA: TGTGCCAGCAGCTTAGGCGGGGACGAGACCCAGTACTTC. Translating it yields CASSLGGDETQYF.

The chain uses TRBV2 and TRBJ2-7, with D possibly being TRBD1 or TRBD2 (5 bases each). V was shortened by 8 bases and J by 4 bases, with 18 bases between the two germline ends. Germline loops: CDR1 SNHLY, CDR2 FYNNEI. The CDR3 extends over 14 amino acids. The CDR3 reads CASGPGTEVYEQYF. In DNA, the CDR3 is TGTGCCAGCGGACCCGGGACGGAGGTTTACGAGCAGTACTTC.

The rearrangement joins TRBV6-5 to TRBJ1-5; no clear D gene. The CDR3 sequence is 15 residues long. Trimming removed 0 bases at V and 7 bases at J, with 13 bases between. The V gene's germline CDR1 is MNHEY and CDR2 SVGAGI. The CDR3 DNA reads TGTGCCAGCAGTTACTCGCTGGCTGGGCAACAGCCCCAGCATTTT. Encoded protein: CASSYSLAGQQPQHF.

V and J are TRBV6-5 and TRBJ2-2, with D perhaps matching TRBD1 or TRBD2 (5 bases each). CDR3 length equals 17 residues. CDR1 and CDR2 (germline): MNHEY, SVGAGI. V gave up 0 bases and J gave up 2 bases, with 13 bases separating them. The CDR3 nucleotides read TGTGCCAGCAGTTACTCGTTTCGGGACGACAACACCGGGGAGCTGTTTTTT. Protein: CASSYSFRDDNTGELFF.

The chain is built from TRBV29-1 and TRBJ1-1; unclear D gene. The germline V gene encodes CDR1 SQVTM and CDR2 ANQGSEA. The CDR3 sequence is 15 residues long. V dropped 2 bases and J dropped 0 bases, with 13 bases sitting between them. The CDR3 sequence: CSVELIRSMNTEAFF. CDR3 bases: TGCAGCGTTGAACTTATCAGAAGCATGAACACTGAAGCTTTCTTT.

In its sample, this clonotype was seen a few times. J is TRBJ2-3 and V is TRBV20-1, with 11 positions matching TRBD2. The CDR3 extends over 17 amino acids. V was clipped by 3 bases and J by 2 bases; unmatched bases: 10. Per germline, CDR1 DFQATT and CDR2 SNEGSKA (reference sequence). The CDR3: CSARTSGVLVYTDTQYF. In DNA, the CDR3 is TGCAGTGCTAGGACTAGCGGGGTCCTAGTCTACACAGATACGCAGTATTTT.

This clonotype occurred a few times. The V gene is TRBV20-1, the J gene TRBJ2-7; D is perhaps TRBD1 (6 bases). The CDR3 has 11 residues. Trimming removed 3 bases at V and 4 bases at J, with 7 bases between. Germline lookup yields CDR1 DFQATT and CDR2 SNEGSKA (reference sequence). This CDR3 is CSARTGYEQYV. The CDR3 DNA reads as TGCAGTGCTAGGACAGGATACGAGCAGTACGTC.

There are a few counts of this clonotype. The rearrangement uses TRBV7-9 and TRBJ2-3, with 10 bases fitting TRBD1. The length of the CDR3 is 16 residues. The ends lost 5 bases at V and 4 bases at J; junction bases unmatched: 9. CDR1 SEHNR and CDR2 FQNEAQ come from the germline V gene (reference sequence). DNA for the CDR3: TGTGCCAGCAGCAGAGAGGACAGGGGGAAAGCAGATACGCAGTATTTT. This translates into CASSREDRGKADTQYF.

In this sample, this clonotype turned up a few times. The V and J genes are TRBV15 and TRBJ1-5, with D unclear. Trimming took 1 base from V and 3 from J, leaving 7 bases between them. The CDR3 sequence is 14 residues long. Germline V lookup: CDR1 LNHNV, CDR2 YYDKDF (reference sequence). This chain's CDR3 is CATSRGGINQPQHF. CDR3 DNA sequence: TGTGCCACCAGCAGAGGCGGGATCAATCAGCCCCAGCATTTT.

This sequence joins TRBV5-5 and TRBJ2-1, with TRBD1 identical over 7 bases. CDR1 SGHKS and CDR2 YYEKEE come from the germline V gene (reference sequence). The CDR3 extends over 13 amino acids. J was trimmed by 7 bases and V by 2 bases; bases with no gene match: 3. The chain's CDR3 is CASSFEGANEQFF. For the CDR3, the DNA is TGTGCCAGCAGCTTTGAGGGGGCGAATGAGCAGTTCTTC.

This clonotype was picked up a small number of times. The chain couples TRBV5-6 to TRBJ2-4; D uncertain. CDR1 is SGHDT and CDR2 is YYEEEE in the germline V gene. The CDR3 covers 13 residues. The germline V and J ends were trimmed by 2 bases and 8 bases, with 11 bases remaining between them. The CDR3 loop is CASSFNGADIQYF. For the CDR3, the DNA is TGTGCCAGCAGCTTTAACGGTGCCGACATTCAGTACTTC. The variable domain in full, completed from reference TRBV5-6 and TRBJ2-4, reads DAGVTQSPTHLIKTRGQQVTLRCSPKSGHDTVSWYQQALGQGPQFIFQYYEEEERQRGNFPDRFSGHQFPNYSSELNVNALLLGDSALYLCASSFNGADIQYFGAGTRLSVL.

The chain has TRBV4-1 and TRBJ1-5; 7 bases agree with TRBD1. CDR3 length: 16 residues. Germline CDR1 MGHRA, CDR2 YSYEKL. The J segment lost 5 bases and the V segment lost 1 base, leaving 8 bases of the junction unmatched. The CDR3 DNA is TGCGCCAGCAGCCAAGCGGTAACAGGGGTTGATCAGCCCCAGCATTTT. Translating it yields CASSQAVTGVDQPQHF.

This clonotype appeared many times. J is TRBJ2-1 and V is TRBV5-8, with TRBD1 matching over 9 bases. Germline loops: CDR1 SGHTS, CDR2 YDEGEE. J gave up 5 bases and V 3 bases, and 3 bases lay outside the gene matches. This CDR3 is 14 amino acids long. The CDR3, as DNA: TGTGCCAGCAGCTCCGGGACAGGGCACAATGAGCAGTTCTTC. It yields the protein CASSSGTGHNEQFF.

This clonotype came up a few times. This chain's CDR3 is CASSLARGGTYNEQFF. CDR3 bases: TGTGCCAGCAGCTTAGCGCGGGGGGGAACCTACAATGAGCAGTTCTTC. V and J are TRBV7-2 and TRBJ2-1; TRBD2 aligns across 9 bases. Losses at the gene ends were 0 bases for V and 2 bases for J; bases not matched to a gene: 2. Germline V gives CDR1 SGHTA, CDR2 FQGNSA. This CDR3 region has 16 residues.

The genes are TRBV19 and TRBJ1-1; D ambiguous. Germline V lookup: CDR1 LNHDA, CDR2 SQIVND (reference sequence). Deletions cut 8 bases from V and 1 base from J, with 20 bases between. The CDR3 consists of 16 residues. CDR3 DNA: TGTGCCAGTTCTCCCCCTACAGCGTCCCCGAACACTGAAGCTTTCTTT. Translated, it gives CASSPPTASPNTEAFF.

This clonotype appeared a few times. This chain connects TRBV4-3 to TRBJ1-4; D perhaps matches TRBD1 (6 bases). The germline V gene has CDR1 LGHNA and CDR2 YSLEER. V lost 5 bases and J 8 bases, leaving 15 bases between the germline ends. This CDR3 is built from 14 residues. CDR3 loop: CASSATSDREKLFF. As DNA, the CDR3 is TGCGCCAGCAGCGCGACCTCCGACAGGGAAAAACTGTTTTTT.

This clonotype was recorded at least ten times. The V and J genes are TRBV4-1 and TRBJ2-6; weak D call: TRBD1 (7 bases). The CDR3 contains 15 residues. Between the trimmed V and J ends, which lost 5 bases and 8 bases, there was a span of 16 bases. Germline CDR1 and CDR2: MGHRA and YSYEKL. The CDR3, as DNA: TGCGCCAGCAGCGAGACGACAGGGAGGACCAACGTCCTGACTTTC. It yields the protein CASSETTGRTNVLTF.

V is TRBV23-1 and J is TRBJ2-1; no firm D call. TRBV23-1 is known as an ORF, though its function is uncertain. This CDR3 is 13 amino acids long. Trimming cost V 11 bases and J 0 bases, with 11 bases left between them. CDR3 sequence: CAPMPYSYNEQFF. CDR3 sequence (DNA): TGCGCCCCCATGCCGTACTCCTACAATGAGCAGTTCTTC.

This clonotype has only a few counts. The chain carries TRBV5-1 and TRBJ1-1; D is unresolved. This CDR3 contains 11 residues. The ends were cut back, 6 bases at V and 4 bases at J, with 7 bases in the middle. Germline values: CDR1 SGHRS, CDR2 YFSETQ. The CDR3 protein is CASKTGTEAFF. In DNA form, the CDR3 reads TGCGCCAGCAAGACGGGCACTGAAGCTTTCTTT.

Many counts were recorded for this clonotype. The chain links TRBV5-1 to TRBJ2-3, with no clear D. The V gene's germline CDR1 is SGHRS and CDR2 YFSETQ. The CDR3 loop spans 14 amino acids. The V end lost 4 bases, the J end lost 1 base, and 10 bases lay between the germline ends. The CDR3 loop reads CASSPELGTDTQYF. Written as DNA, the CDR3 is TGCGCCAGCAGCCCCGAGCTAGGCACAGATACGCAGTATTTT.

This chain uses TRBV20-1 with TRBJ2-3; 7 bases fit TRBD2. The CDR3 is 16 amino acids. V lost 0 bases to trimming and J lost 0 bases; unmatched junction nucleotides: 6. The V gene's germline CDR1 is DFQATT and CDR2 SNEGSKA (reference sequence). CDR3 protein: CSARDISGASTDTQYF. CDR3 nucleotide sequence: TGCAGTGCTAGAGATATAAGCGGGGCGAGCACAGATACGCAGTATTTT.